Listed below are T cell receptor beta chains from one sample, sequenced in a study of shared clonotypes between healthy human individuals. This table comes from immunoSEQ multiplex PCR, and its TCRdb copy is limited to in-frame clones, with some not included. The top ten hold approximately 1.2% of the sample, which has about 1.5 million clones, approximately 97% seen once. Sequencing was performed on naive CD4+ T cells sorted from blood. Receptor source: a man aged 30-40 years in good health. CDR3s include the opening cysteine and the closing phenylalanine or tryptophan. A D gene is named only where the DNA matches it firmly. Only part of the rows carry a size: once, few, many, or a class if the clone is expanded.

TRBJ1-5,TRBV6-1,-,-,CASGGNLDQPQHF,TGTGCCAGCGGAGGGAACTTGGATCAGCCCCAGCATTTT
TRBJ2-3,TRBV9,-,-,CASSVSGGLSTDTQYF,TGTGCCAGCAGCGTCTCTGGTGGGCTTAGCACAGATACGCAGTATTTT
TRBJ1-1,TRBV29-1,once,-,CSVLGSGRLNTEAFF,TGCAGCGTTTTAGGGTCAGGGCGGTTGAACACTGAAGCTTTCTTT
TRBJ1-2,TRBV9,-,-,CASSAGTLGSYSYTF,TGTGCCAGCAGCGCCGGGACCTTGGGATCATATAGCTACACCTTC
TRBJ1-3,TRBV15,-,TRBD1,CATSRGTGDRNTIYF,TGTGCCACCAGCAGAGGGACAGGGGACAGAAACACCATATATTTT
TRBJ2-6,TRBV7-3,-,-,CASSFQGLSGANVLTF,TGTGCCAGCAGCTTTCAAGGCCTCTCTGGGGCCAACGTCCTGACTTTC
TRBJ2-7,TRBV15,-,TRBD1,CATSRDFPGQGASYEQYF,TGTGCCACCAGCAGAGATTTCCCCGGGCAGGGGGCGTCCTACGAGCAGTACTTC
TRBJ2-1,TRBV29-1,-,-,CSVDKGDEQFF,TGCAGCGTTGATAAGGGCGATGAGCAGTTCTTC
TRBJ2-7,TRBV6-5,-,-,CASRGTAYEQYF,TGTGCCAGCAGGGGTACCGCCTACGAGCAGTACTTC
TRBJ2-4,TRBV5-1,once,-,CASSSTANTRGDSQYF,TGCGCCAGCAGCTCTACCGCCAACACCCGAGGGGATTCTCAGTACTTC
TRBJ2-1,TRBV5-1,-,TRBD2,CASSLVGSGRASSYNEQFF,TGCGCCAGCAGCTTGGTGGGTAGCGGGAGGGCCAGCTCCTACAATGAGCAGTTCTTC
TRBJ2-7,TRBV6-6,-,TRBD2,CASSFAGGFYEQYF,TGTGCCAGCAGTTTTGCGGGAGGGTTCTACGAGCAGTACTTC
TRBJ2-1,TRBV30,-,TRBD2,CAWTTSGSSYNEQFF,TGTGCCTGGACGACTAGCGGGAGCTCCTACAATGAGCAGTTCTTC
TRBJ2-5,TRBV5-1,-,TRBD1,CASSPGTGGEETQYF,TGCGCCAGCAGCCCCGGGACAGGGGGTGAGGAGACCCAGTACTTC
TRBJ2-1,TRBV9,once,TRBD2,CASSVELAANNEQFF,TGTGCCAGCAGCGTAGAACTAGCGGCTAACAATGAGCAGTTCTTC
TRBJ2-1,TRBV5-1,-,-,CASSRGGLIGTLYNEQFF,TGCGCCAGCAGCAGGGGGGGTCTGATCGGGACCCTTTACAATGAGCAGTTCTTC
TRBJ2-1,TRBV28,-,-,CASSPGTFYNEQFF,TGTGCCAGCAGCCCAGGGACTTTCTACAATGAGCAGTTCTTC
TRBJ1-2,TRBV5-6,-,-,CASSGAPGANYGYTF,TGTGCCAGCAGCGGGGCCCCCGGGGCAAACTATGGCTACACCTTC
TRBJ2-5,TRBV9,-,-,CASSPGDMGQETQYF,TGTGCCAGCAGCCCCGGGGACATGGGCCAAGAGACCCAGTACTTC
TRBJ1-1,TRBV7-2,-,-,CASSLFYFGGSTEAFF,TGTGCCAGCAGCTTATTCTACTTTGGAGGATCAACTGAAGCTTTCTTT
TRBJ2-3,TRBV6-4,-,TRBD2,CASSDSGGRAAQYF,TGTGCCAGCAGTGACTCCGGTGGGAGGGCCGCGCAGTATTTT
TRBJ2-3,TRBV7-7,-,-,CASSLGHSSTDTQYF,TGTGCTAGCAGCTTAGGGCACTCTAGCACAGATACGCAGTATTTT
TRBJ2-4,TRBV19,-,TRBD2,CASSIDLLAGGGRAIQYF,TGTGCCAGTAGTATAGATCTACTAGCGGGAGGGGGTCGAGCCATTCAGTACTTC
TRBJ2-7,TRBV5-4,-,-,CASSLEAGVSYEQYF,TGTGCCAGCAGCTTGGAGGCAGGGGTGTCCTACGAGCAGTACTTC
TRBJ1-2,TRBV6-6,-,-,CASSYWDLHYGYTF,TGTGCCAGCAGTTACTGGGACCTGCACTATGGCTACACCTTC
TRBJ2-1,TRBV27,-,TRBD2,CASSPRLIAGGNEQFF,TGTGCCAGCAGTCCCCGGTTGATAGCGGGAGGCAATGAGCAGTTCTTC
TRBJ1-3,TRBV19,-,-,CASSLQITSGNTIYF,TGTGCCAGTAGTCTGCAGATTACCTCTGGAAACACCATATATTTT
TRBJ2-5,TRBV9,-,-,CASSVAGYQETQYF,TGTGCCAGCAGCGTAGCGGGGTACCAAGAGACCCAGTACTTC
TRBJ2-7,TRBV5-6,-,TRBD1,CASSQSSSGGAPYYEQYF,TGTGCCAGCAGCCAATCCTCATCAGGGGGCGCGCCCTACTACGAGCAGTACTTC
TRBJ2-7,TRBV5-4,-,-,CASSLSTGSSYEQYF,TGTGCCAGCAGCTTGTCCACAGGGAGTTCTTACGAGCAGTACTTC
TRBJ1-1,TRBV7-9,-,TRBD1,CASSFRDRDGVRTEAFF,TGTGCCAGCAGCTTCCGGGACAGGGATGGGGTGAGAACTGAAGCTTTCTTT
TRBJ2-2,TRBV7-7,-,TRBD2,CASSSTSGYTGELFF,TGTGCCAGCAGCAGTACTAGCGGGTACACCGGGGAGCTGTTTTTT
TRBJ1-4,TRBV2,-,-,CASMGGGSREKLFF,TGTGCCAGCATGGGGGGGGGAAGTCGTGAAAAACTGTTTTTT
TRBJ1-1,TRBV27,-,-,CASAIKNLPGNTEAFF,TGTGCCAGCGCGATTAAGAATTTACCGGGGAACACTGAAGCTTTCTTT
TRBJ2-3,TRBV5-1,-,-,CASSFVADTQYF,TGCGCCAGCAGCTTTGTCGCAGATACGCAGTATTTT
TRBJ1-4,TRBV2,-,TRBD1,CASREGQGNEKLFF,TGTGCCAGCAGGGAGGGACAGGGCAACGAAAAACTGTTTTTT
TRBJ2-1,TRBV9,-,-,CASSVQGGYNEQFF,TGTGCCAGCAGCGTACAGGGGGGCTACAATGAGCAGTTCTTC
TRBJ2-2,TRBV10-1,-,-,CASRGLVGELFF,TGCGCCAGCCGGGGACTGGTCGGGGAGCTGTTTTTT
TRBJ2-3,TRBV7-2,once,-,CASSLFFTDTQYF,TGTGCCAGCAGCTTATTTTTCACAGATACGCAGTATTTT
TRBJ2-2,TRBV6-4,-,TRBD2,CASSDSASISLAGGIGTGELFF,TGTGCCAGCAGTGACTCCGCCTCAATTTCCTTAGCGGGAGGCATTGGCACCGGGGAGCTGTTTTTT
TRBJ2-5,TRBV19,-,-,CASSIEQGKTQYF,TGTGCCAGTAGTATAGAACAGGGAAAGACCCAGTACTTC
TRBJ2-3,TRBV5-1,-,-,CASSLSGFTDTQYF,TGCGCCAGCAGCCTCAGCGGTTTCACAGATACGCAGTATTTT
TRBJ1-5,TRBV19,-,-,CASSIRGRRYSNQPQHF,TGTGCCAGTAGTATCAGGGGACGCCGATATAGCAATCAGCCCCAGCATTTT
TRBJ2-7,TRBV4-2,-,TRBD1,CASSPGDRSSYEQYF,TGTGCCAGCAGCCCTGGGGACAGAAGTTCCTACGAGCAGTACTTC
TRBJ2-1,TRBV2,-,-,CASSALARGGNEQFF,TGTGCCAGCAGTGCTCTCGCGCGAGGCGGCAATGAGCAGTTCTTC
TRBJ1-4,TRBV18,-,TRBD1,CASSHGQGKTEKLFF,TGTGCCAGCTCACACGGACAGGGAAAGACTGAAAAACTGTTTTTT
TRBJ2-7,TRBV30,-,TRBD2,CAWSGTSDYEQYF,TGTGCCTGGAGCGGGACTAGCGACTACGAGCAGTACTTC
TRBJ2-7,TRBV11-2,-,-,CASSLALGVAHEQYF,TGTGCCAGCAGCTTAGCACTAGGTGTAGCCCACGAGCAGTACTTC
TRBJ2-1,TRBV5-6,-,-,CASSLTRGLQNEQFF,TGTGCCAGCAGCCTCACACGGGGCCTACAGAATGAGCAGTTCTTC
TRBJ2-7,TRBV14,-,TRBD2,CASSQDPLAGYEQYF,TGTGCCAGCAGCCAAGATCCGCTAGCGGGATACGAGCAGTACTTC
TRBJ2-5,TRBV5-1,-,-,CASRPGARETQYF,TGCGCCAGCAGACCGGGGGCTCGGGAGACCCAGTACTTC
TRBJ1-2,TRBV19,-,-,CASSIGSESYGYTF,TGTGCCAGTAGTATAGGGTCAGAATCCTATGGCTACACCTTC
TRBJ2-6,TRBV5-6,-,TRBD1,CASSLTQGFAGANVLTF,TGTGCCAGCAGCTTGACACAGGGGTTTGCTGGGGCCAACGTCCTGACTTTC
TRBJ1-1,TRBV4-2,-,-,CASSHRQYEMNTEAFF,TGTGCCAGCAGCCACAGACAGTACGAGATGAACACTGAAGCTTTCTTT
TRBJ2-3,TRBV5-8,-,TRBD1,CASSSRTGRIDTQYF,TGTGCCAGCAGCTCAAGGACAGGACGGATAGATACGCAGTATTTT
TRBJ2-1,TRBV18,-,-,CASSPLAGDNEQFF,TGTGCCAGCTCACCACTAGCTGGGGACAATGAGCAGTTCTTC
TRBJ1-6,TRBV18,-,-,CASSPGGGSNSPLHF,TGTGCCAGCTCACCAGGCGGGGGCTCAAATTCACCCCTCCACTTT